This passage covers 5 T cell receptor beta chains from one sample sequenced in a study of T cell repertoires in cytomegalovirus infection. TCRdb independently ran MiXCR on the reads; one entry per CDR3 protein. The table records about 460,000 distinct CDR3 sequences, 11% of them present only once. Material: PBMCs. The origin of the receptors is a human donor in good health (CMV status not recorded). Some clones in this sample may be carry-over from other donors' samples.

Ten or more counts support this clonotype. The rearrangement links TRBV2 to TRBJ1-1; a possible D gene is TRBD1 (5 bases). From germline, CDR1 is SNHLY and CDR2 FYNNEI. V was clipped by 8 bases and J by 7 bases, with 11 bases between them. This CDR3 is 11 amino acids long. The CDR3 protein is CASQPGGEAFF. For the CDR3, the DNA is TGTGCCAGCCAACCCGGGGGTGAAGCTTTCTTT.

The chain employs TRBV6-2 or TRBV6-3 and TRBJ2-1; the D is unclear. V was clipped by 5 bases and J by 5 bases, with 10 bases between them. This CDR3 comprises 13 residues. Germline values: CDR1 MNHEY, CDR2 SVGEGT. The CDR3 spells CASSDDLDNEQFF. The CDR3 DNA follows: TGTGCCAGCAGTGACGACCTAGACAATGAGCAGTTCTTC.

This clonotype was seen at least ten times. The chain couples TRBV10-3 to TRBJ1-6; D gene uncertain. Germline V gene lookup returns CDR1 ENHRY and CDR2 SYGVKD. Trimming pared 4 bases from V and 7 bases from J, leaving 11 bases between. The CDR3 loop spans 14 amino acids. The CDR3 here is CAISGRQENSPLHF. The CDR3 coding sequence is TGTGCCATCAGTGGCCGTCAGGAGAATTCACCCCTCCACTTT.

The table lists this clonotype with many counts. The V and J genes are TRBV12-5 and TRBJ2-5, with 8 bases aligning to TRBD2. This CDR3 has 15 residues. V trimming: 4 bases; J trimming: 2 bases; junction bases outside the gene matches: 6. Germline lookup yields CDR1 LGHNT and CDR2 FRNRAP. The CDR3 bases are TGTGCTAGTGGTTGGGTTACTAGCGGACAAGAGACCCAGTACTTC. Translation gives CASGWVTSGQETQYF.

This chain joins TRBV9 and TRBJ2-1; 10 positions agree with TRBD2. The CDR3 spans 15 residues. V lost 6 bases, J lost 9 bases, and 12 bases stayed unmatched. Germline-derived CDR1 and CDR2 are SGDLS and YYNGEE. CDR3 DNA sequence: TGTGCCAGCACTCCTCCTGGGGCTAGCGGGAGTGAGCAGTTCTTC. This codes for CASTPPGASGSEQFF.